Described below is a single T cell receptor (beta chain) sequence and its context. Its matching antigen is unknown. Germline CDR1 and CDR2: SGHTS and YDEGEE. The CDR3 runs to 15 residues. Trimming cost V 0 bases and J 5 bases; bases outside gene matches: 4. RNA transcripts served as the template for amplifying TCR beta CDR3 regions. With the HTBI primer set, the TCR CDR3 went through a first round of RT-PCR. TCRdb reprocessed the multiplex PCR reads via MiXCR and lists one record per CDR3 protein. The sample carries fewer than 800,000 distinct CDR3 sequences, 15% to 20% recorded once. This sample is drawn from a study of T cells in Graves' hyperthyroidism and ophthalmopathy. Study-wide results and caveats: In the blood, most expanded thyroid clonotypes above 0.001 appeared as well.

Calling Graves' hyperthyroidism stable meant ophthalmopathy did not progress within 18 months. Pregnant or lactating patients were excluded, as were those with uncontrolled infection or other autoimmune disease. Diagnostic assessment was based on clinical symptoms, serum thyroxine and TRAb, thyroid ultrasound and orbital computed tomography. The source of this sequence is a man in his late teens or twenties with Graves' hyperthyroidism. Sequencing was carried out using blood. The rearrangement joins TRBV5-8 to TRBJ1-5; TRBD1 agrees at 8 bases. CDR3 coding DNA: TGTGCCAGCAGCTTGGGACAGGGGTTTGATCAGCCCCAGCATTTT. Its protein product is CASSLGQGFDQPQHF.